This section outlines one T cell receptor (beta chain) sequence together with its context. As yet, its antigen is unknown. Libraries were prepared by immunoSEQ multiplex PCR; TCRdb keeps only in-frame clonotypes and omits some of them. The sample has more than 30,000 clones, roughly 87% seen once. The record originates from a study of multiple sclerosis patients with progressive multifocal leukoencephalopathy. The length of the CDR3 is 15 residues. Germline CDR1 and CDR2: MGHRA and YSYEKL. V was shortened by 0 bases and J by 5 bases, with 13 bases between the two germline ends. Study-level findings and limits: PML-onset expanded TRB clones were detectable before and during natalizumab therapy.

The time point denotes: time of PML onset. At PML onset, T3 blood samples were taken. This chain connects TRBV4-1 to TRBJ1-2; D perhaps matches TRBD1 (5 bases). This material consisted of PBMCs, taken from a patient treated with natalizumab. The sequence was obtained from a middle-aged woman with progressive multifocal leukoencephalopathy. This chain's CDR3 is CASSQDPQGGYGYTF. The CDR3 bases are TGCGCCAGCAGCCAAGACCCGCAGGGAGGTTATGGCTACACCTTC.